The clone carrying this T cell receptor beta chain is a singleton in its sample. Its specificity is not known. At one end the junction does not follow the germline gene, possibly because of a read error. RNA was extracted from bulk tissue without any cell sorting. This sample was included in a study of tumor and adjacent non-tumor tissue in lung cancer. General observations from the study: In normal lung, the top 100 clones were significantly more dominant than in tumor.

The CDR3 runs 16 residues. Germline CDR1 reads SGHNT; CDR2 reads YYREEE (reference sequence). TCRbeta libraries were built with three rounds of nested PCR, modified from ARM-PCR. TCRdb analysed the multiplex PCR reads with MiXCR anew, one entry per CDR3 protein. Seen here are over 85,000 distinct CDR3 sequences, about 87% observed once, and the top ten hold 20% to 25%. Sequenced input: lung tumor tissue. The receptor's source is a man between 65 and 80 years old with non-small cell lung cancer. The V call is TRBV5-4, the J call TRBJ2-3; the match to TRBD2 covers 10 bases. DNA for the CDR3: TGTACCAGCAGCTTGGGTCTAGCGGGAGTTACAAATACGCAGTATTTC. Its protein is CTSSLGLAGVTNTQYF.